This T cell receptor (beta chain) stems from a study of cytomegalovirus exposure and HLA in healthy donors. Study-level results: In a later analysis, TCR association rates varied by HLA locus: DRB1 most, HLA-C fewest. The presence/absence work took it that sequencing depth was about the same across donors. What TCR beta sequences reportedly achieved was accurate prediction of HLA-A and HLA-B alleles in most subjects.

PCR involved 60 Vbeta and 13 Jbeta primers. Sequenced by immunoSEQ multiplex PCR; TCRdb stores in-frame clones only, minus some. The table lists around 200,000 clones, approximately 59% of them singletons. This clone was counted between two and nine times. Its cognate antigen is unknown. CDR1 is SGHVS, CDR2 FNYEAQ, per germline. Deletions cut 4 bases from V and 1 base from J, with 7 bases between. This CDR3 region has 14 residues. J is TRBJ1-4 and V is TRBV7-6; D ambiguous. The TCR was taken from a man between 40 and 49 years old in good health and CMV-seronegative. The sequenced material came from PBMCs. Written as DNA, the CDR3 is TGTGCCAGCAGCTCGGGGAGAACTAATGAAAAACTGTTTTTT. Its translation: CASSSGRTNEKLFF.